Listed below are T cell receptor beta chains from one sample, sequenced in a study of metastatic and nonmetastatic thyroid tumors. TCRdb re-processed the PCR reads through MiXCR. The table records about 31,000 clones, about 21% of them present only once. The sample was blood. All receptors come from a female donor with papillary thyroid cancer or a benign thyroid nodule (not recorded which). Some clones in this sample may be carry-over from other donors' samples. Each CDR3 is given with its conserved first and last residue. A D gene is named only where the DNA matches it firmly. Clone size is not always given. Where it is, it says once, few, many or a class for expanded clones.

TGTGCCAGCAGGGCCTTGACCACGGGCGGGGAGCTGTTTTTT,CASRALTTGGELFF,TRBJ2-2,-,-,TRBV2
TGTGCCAGCAGCTACGCTAGGGGCCACGAGCAGTACTTC,CASSYARGHEQYF,TRBJ2-7,-,medium-sized,TRBV6-1
TGCAGTGCTAGAGATTACTTTTCCCGTGACAGGGGTCCAGATACGCAGTATTTT,CSARDYFSRDRGPDTQYF,TRBJ2-3,TRBD1,many,TRBV20-1
TGCGCCAGCAGTTCGTTCAGGGCGGCCAACACAGATACGCAGTATTTT,CASSSFRAANTDTQYF,TRBJ2-3,-,few,TRBV5-1
TGTGCCTGGAGTCGAGGTGAGCAGTTCTTC,CAWSRGEQFF,TRBJ2-1,-,-,TRBV30
TGTGCCAGCAGTGCCTTAACTAGCCTCGGAAAGGAGACCCAGTACTTC,CASSALTSLGKETQYF,TRBJ2-5,-,few,TRBV12-3/TRBV12-4
TGTGCCAGCAGCTTAGGGGGGAGCACTGAAGCTTTCTTT,CASSLGGSTEAFF,TRBJ1-1,-,many,TRBV7-8
TGTGCCAGCAGCCCTAGGGTAGAGGCCGGCTACACCTTC,CASSPRVEAGYTF,TRBJ1-2,-,many,TRBV5-4
TGCGCCAGCAGTGAGAATATGTGGTATGAGCAGTTCTTC,CASSENMWYEQFF,TRBJ2-1,-,many,TRBV10-2
TGTGCCAGCGACCGCCAGGAGCCAAATGAGCAGTTCTTC,CASDRQEPNEQFF,TRBJ2-1,-,medium-sized,TRBV6-1
TGTGCCAGTGGGACAGGACGCCAAGAGACCCAGTACTTC,CASGTGRQETQYF,TRBJ2-5,TRBD1,many,TRBV19
TGCAGCGTTGAAACACGAGGGATCACTTATGGCTACACCTTC,CSVETRGITYGYTF,TRBJ1-2,-,many,TRBV29-1
TGCAGTGCTCTAGCGGGGAGCTCCTACAATGAGCAGTTCTTC,CSALAGSSYNEQFF,TRBJ2-1,TRBD2,many,TRBV20-1
TGTGCCAGCAGTGACTCTGCCGGGTCCCTTGGCTTC,CASSDSAGSLGF,TRBJ2-4,-,large,TRBV25-1
TGTGCCAGCCGGACAGGGGGGACAGATACGCAGTATTTT,CASRTGGTDTQYF,TRBJ2-3,TRBD1,many,TRBV11-2
TGTGCCAGCAGTGGCTGGCCTCAAGAGACCCAGTACTTC,CASSGWPQETQYF,TRBJ2-5,-,-,TRBV6-2/TRBV6-3
TGCGCCAGCAGTGGGTCCAGCTCTGGAAACACCATATATTTT,CASSGSSSGNTIYF,TRBJ1-3,-,-,TRBV10-1
TGTGCCAGCAGTTTATCCCCGACAGGATTTCAGCCCCAGCATTTT,CASSLSPTGFQPQHF,TRBJ1-5,-,many,TRBV12-3/TRBV12-4
TGCAGTGCTATGGAATTAACCGGGACAAACTACGAGCAGTACTTC,CSAMELTGTNYEQYF,TRBJ2-7,-,many,TRBV20-1
TGTGCCAGCCTCTTCACCTCCTCCTATAATTCACCCCTCCACTTT,CASLFTSSYNSPLHF,TRBJ1-6,-,-,TRBV6-1
TGCAGTGCTGGAAGAGCGGGAGGTACCTACGAGCAGTACTTC,CSAGRAGGTYEQYF,TRBJ2-7,TRBD2,-,TRBV20-1
TGTGCCAGCAGTTCGGGACAGGGAGGGACCCAGTACTTC,CASSSGQGGTQYF,TRBJ2-5,TRBD1,many,TRBV6-2/TRBV6-3
TGCGCCAGCAGCCAAGATAAAGAAGTCCAAGGGGATGAGCAGTTCTTC,CASSQDKEVQGDEQFF,TRBJ2-1,-,-,TRBV4-1
TGTGCCAGCAGTTTAGAACTCGGGTCGAATGAGCAGTTCTTC,CASSLELGSNEQFF,TRBJ2-1,-,few,TRBV28
TGTGCCAGCTCACCAGGGAGTAATAATGAAAAACTGTTTTTT,CASSPGSNNEKLFF,TRBJ1-4,-,few,TRBV18
TGTGCCACCAGTGACTCGGACAGGGCCCACGAGCAGTACTTC,CATSDSDRAHEQYF,TRBJ2-7,TRBD1,few,TRBV24-1
TGTGCCAGCTCCACTAGGGCGGGACAGGGGGTCACCGGGGAGCTGTTTTTT,CASSTRAGQGVTGELFF,TRBJ2-2,TRBD1,many,TRBV12-3/TRBV12-4